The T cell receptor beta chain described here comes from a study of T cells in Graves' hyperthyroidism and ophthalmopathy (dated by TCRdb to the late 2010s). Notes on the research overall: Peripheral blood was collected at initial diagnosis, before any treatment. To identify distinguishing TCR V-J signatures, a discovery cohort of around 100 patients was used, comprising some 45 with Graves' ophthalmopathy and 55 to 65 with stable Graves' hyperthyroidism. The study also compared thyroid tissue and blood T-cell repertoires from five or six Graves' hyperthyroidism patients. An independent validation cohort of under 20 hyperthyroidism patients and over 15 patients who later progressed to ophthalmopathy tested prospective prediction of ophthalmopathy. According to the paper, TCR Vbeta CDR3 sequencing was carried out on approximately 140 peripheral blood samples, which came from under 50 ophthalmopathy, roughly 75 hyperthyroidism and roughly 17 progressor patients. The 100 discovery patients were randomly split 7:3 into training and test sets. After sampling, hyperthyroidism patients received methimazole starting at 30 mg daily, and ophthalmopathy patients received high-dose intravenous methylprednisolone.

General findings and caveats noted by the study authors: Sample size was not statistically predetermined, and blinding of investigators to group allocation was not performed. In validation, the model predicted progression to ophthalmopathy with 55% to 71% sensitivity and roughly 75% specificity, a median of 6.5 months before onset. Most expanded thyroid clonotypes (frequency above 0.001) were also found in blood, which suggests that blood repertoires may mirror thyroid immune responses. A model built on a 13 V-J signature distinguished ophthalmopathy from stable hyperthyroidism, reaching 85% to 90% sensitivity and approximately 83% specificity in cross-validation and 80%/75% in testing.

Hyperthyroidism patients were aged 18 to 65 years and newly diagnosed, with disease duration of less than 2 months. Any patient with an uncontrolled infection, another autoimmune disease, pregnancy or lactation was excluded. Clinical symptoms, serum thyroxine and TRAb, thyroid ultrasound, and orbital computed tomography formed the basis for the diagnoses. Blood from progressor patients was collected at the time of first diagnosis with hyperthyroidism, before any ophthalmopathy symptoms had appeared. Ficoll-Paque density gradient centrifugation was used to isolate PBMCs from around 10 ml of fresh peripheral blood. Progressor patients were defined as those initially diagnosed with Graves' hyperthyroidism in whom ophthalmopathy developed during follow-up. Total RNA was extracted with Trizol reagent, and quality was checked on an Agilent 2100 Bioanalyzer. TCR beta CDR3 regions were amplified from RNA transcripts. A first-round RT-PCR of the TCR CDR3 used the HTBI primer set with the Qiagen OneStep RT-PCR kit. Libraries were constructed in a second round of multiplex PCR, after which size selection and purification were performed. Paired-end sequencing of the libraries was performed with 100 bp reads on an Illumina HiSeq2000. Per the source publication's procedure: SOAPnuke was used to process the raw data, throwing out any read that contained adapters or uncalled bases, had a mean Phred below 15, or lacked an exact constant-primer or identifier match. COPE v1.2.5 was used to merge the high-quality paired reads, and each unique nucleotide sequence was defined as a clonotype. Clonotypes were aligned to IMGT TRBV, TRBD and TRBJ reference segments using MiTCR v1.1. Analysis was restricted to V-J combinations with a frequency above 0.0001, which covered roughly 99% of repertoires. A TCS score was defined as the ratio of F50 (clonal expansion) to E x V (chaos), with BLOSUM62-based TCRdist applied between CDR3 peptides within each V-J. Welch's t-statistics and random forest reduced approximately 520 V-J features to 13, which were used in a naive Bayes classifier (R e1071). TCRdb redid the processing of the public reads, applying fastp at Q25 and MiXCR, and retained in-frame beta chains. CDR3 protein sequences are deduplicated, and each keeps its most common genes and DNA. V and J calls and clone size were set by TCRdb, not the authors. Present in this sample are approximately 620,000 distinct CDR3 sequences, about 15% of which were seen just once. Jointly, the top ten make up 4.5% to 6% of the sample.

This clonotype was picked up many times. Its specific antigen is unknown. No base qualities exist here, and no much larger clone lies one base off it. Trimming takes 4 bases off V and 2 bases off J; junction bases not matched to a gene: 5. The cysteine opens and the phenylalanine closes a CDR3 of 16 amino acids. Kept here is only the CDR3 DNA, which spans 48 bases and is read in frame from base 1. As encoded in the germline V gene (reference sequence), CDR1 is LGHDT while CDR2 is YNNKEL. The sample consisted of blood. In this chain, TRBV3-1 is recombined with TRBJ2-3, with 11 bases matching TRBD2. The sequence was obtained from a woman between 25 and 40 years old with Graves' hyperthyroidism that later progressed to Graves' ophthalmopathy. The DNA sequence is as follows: TGTGCCAGCAGCCGATGGACTAGCGGGTACACAGATACGCAGTATTTT. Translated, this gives CASSRWTSGYTDTQYF.